Listed below are T cell receptor beta chains from one sample, sequenced in a study of blood T cell repertoires in COVID-19. The protocol was immunoSEQ multiplex PCR, while the TCRdb copy is restricted to in-frame clones and leaves out a portion. The table shows around 210,000 clones, with roughly 85% occurring only once. The sequenced sample was peripheral blood. The receptors were sampled from a man aged 50 or older with COVID-19, enrolled during active disease. Both conserved end residues are part of each CDR3. D genes are given only for firm matches. Clone sizes are given selectively: once, few, many, or a class where the clone is expanded.

J: TRBJ2-5; D: .; V: TRBV5-8; size: .; CDR3: CASSPEEETQYF; DNA: TGTGCCAGCAGTCCCGAGGAGGAGACCCAGTACTTC
J: TRBJ2-1; D: TRBD2; V: TRBV7-3; size: many; CDR3: CASSLNPSGASYNEQFF; DNA: TGTGCCAGCAGCTTAAACCCTAGCGGGGCCTCCTACAATGAGCAGTTCTTC
J: TRBJ2-7; D: .; V: TRBV20-1; size: .; CDR3: CSAEEGEQYF; DNA: TGCAGTGCTGAGGAGGGCGAGCAGTACTTC
J: TRBJ2-7; D: .; V: TRBV5-1; size: few; CDR3: CASSSTGSLLYEQYF; DNA: TGCGCCAGCAGCTCAACAGGGTCCCTCCTCTACGAGCAGTACTTC
J: TRBJ1-1; D: .; V: TRBV6-6; size: few; CDR3: CASSYRSDFTEAFF; DNA: TGTGCCAGCAGTTACCGATCAGACTTCACTGAAGCTTTCTTT
J: TRBJ2-5; D: TRBD2; V: TRBV19; size: .; CDR3: CASSISSGGNTKTQYF; DNA: TGTGCCAGTAGTATCTCTAGCGGGGGGAACACGAAGACCCAGTACTTC
J: TRBJ2-4; D: .; V: TRBV6-1; size: .; CDR3: CASSETLYDIQYF; DNA: TGTGCCAGCAGTGAAACCCTATATGACATTCAGTACTTC
J: TRBJ2-3; D: .; V: TRBV18; size: .; CDR3: CASSPTRSTDTQYF; DNA: TGTGCCAGCTCACCAACGAGGAGCACAGATACGCAGTATTTT
J: TRBJ2-5; D: TRBD1; V: TRBV11-3; size: .; CDR3: CASSAGQEETQYF; DNA: TGTGCCAGCAGCGCAGGACAGGAAGAGACCCAGTACTTC
J: TRBJ2-5; D: .; V: TRBV30; size: .; CDR3: CAWSPRGAVETQYF; DNA: TGTGCCTGGAGTCCCCGTGGTGCGGTTGAGACCCAGTACTTC
J: TRBJ1-2; D: TRBD1; V: TRBV30; size: .; CDR3: CAWSVQGPLYGYTF; DNA: TGTGCCTGGAGTGTACAGGGGCCCCTCTATGGCTACACCTTC
J: TRBJ2-1; D: TRBD2; V: TRBV7-3; size: .; CDR3: CASSLGPGGPNEQFF; DNA: TGTGCCAGCAGCTTAGGGCCGGGGGGGCCCAATGAGCAGTTCTTC
J: TRBJ2-2; D: .; V: TRBV5-1; size: .; CDR3: CASSLTGNTGELFF; DNA: TGCGCCAGCAGCTTGACAGGGAACACCGGGGAGCTGTTTTTT
J: TRBJ1-2; D: .; V: TRBV6-5; size: few; CDR3: CASSTGIANYGYTF; DNA: TGTGCCAGCAGTACGGGGATCGCTAACTATGGCTACACCTTC
J: TRBJ2-7; D: .; V: TRBV19; size: .; CDR3: CASSKDRFSYEQYF; DNA: TGTGCCAGTAGTAAAGACAGGTTTTCCTACGAGCAGTACTTC
J: TRBJ1-6; D: .; V: TRBV27; size: .; CDR3: CASSAHGGRPLHF; DNA: TGTGCCAGCAGTGCCCACGGGGGGAGACCCCTCCACTTT
J: TRBJ1-2; D: .; V: TRBV30; size: .; CDR3: CAWSVKLGGYTF; DNA: TGTGCCTGGAGTGTTAAGCTGGGCGGCTACACCTTC
J: TRBJ2-1; D: TRBD1; V: TRBV6-1; size: .; CDR3: CASREGQGIYNEQFF; DNA: TGTGCCAGCAGGGAAGGACAGGGGATCTACAATGAGCAGTTCTTC
J: TRBJ2-2; D: .; V: TRBV3-1/TRBV3-2; size: .; CDR3: CASSQDRTGELFF; DNA: TGTGCCAGCAGCCAAGATCGGACCGGGGAGCTGTTTTTT
J: TRBJ2-3; D: TRBD2; V: TRBV7-6; size: .; CDR3: CASSLASGGRGTQYF; DNA: TGTGCCAGCAGCTTAGCGAGCGGGGGGCGTGGTACGCAGTATTTT
J: TRBJ2-3; D: TRBD2; V: TRBV2; size: many; CDR3: CASSQGLAGGTDTQYF; DNA: TGTGCCAGCAGCCAGGGACTAGCGGGGGGGACAGATACGCAGTATTTT
J: TRBJ1-1; D: .; V: TRBV6-1; size: .; CDR3: CASSEEGTNTEAFF; DNA: TGTGCCAGCAGTGAAGAAGGGACAAACACTGAAGCTTTCTTT
J: TRBJ2-7; D: .; V: TRBV28; size: .; CDR3: CASSSGDFPYEQYF; DNA: TGTGCCAGCAGTTCGGGAGATTTCCCCTACGAGCAGTACTTC
J: TRBJ1-1; D: .; V: TRBV18; size: few; CDR3: CASSFTSGGGNTEAFF; DNA: TGTGCCAGCTCGTTCACAAGCGGTGGAGGGAACACTGAAGCTTTCTTT
J: TRBJ2-3; D: .; V: TRBV11-2; size: .; CDR3: CASSSFLWERTDTQYF; DNA: TGTGCCAGCAGCTCCTTTTTATGGGAGCGCACAGATACGCAGTATTTT
J: TRBJ2-1; D: .; V: TRBV14; size: .; CDR3: CASSQVGASEQFF; DNA: TGTGCCAGCAGCCAAGTTGGGGCCAGCGAGCAGTTCTTC
J: TRBJ1-1; D: .; V: TRBV7-2; size: .; CDR3: CASSLARGTEAFF; DNA: TGTGCCAGCAGCTTAGCAAGGGGAACTGAAGCTTTCTTT